The rows below give T cell receptor beta chains drawn from one sample of a study of beta chain features in type 1 diabetes. TCRdb keeps only in-frame clones here, not all; method: immunoSEQ multiplex PCR. The sample carries around 150,000 clones, 8% to 9.5% recorded once. Sequences were obtained from central memory CD4+ T cells from blood. The origin of the receptors is a woman aged 18-35 years with type 1 diabetes. The conserved cysteine and the conserved F or W are not part of the CDR3 here. The size field is filled for only some rows; it gives once, few, many or a size class.

abundance: .
j_gene: TRBJ2-7
v_gene: TRBV6-5
len: 14
CDR3aa: ASSYGTGASTYEQY

abundance: .
j_gene: TRBJ2-1
v_gene: TRBV9
len: 15
CDR3aa: ASSADTGTVTYNEQF

abundance: .
j_gene: TRBJ2-5
v_gene: TRBV6-1
len: 10
CDR3aa: ASSPSERAQY

abundance: .
j_gene: TRBJ2-2
v_gene: TRBV29-1
len: 12
CDR3aa: SGGEGGRTGELF

abundance: few
j_gene: TRBJ2-2
v_gene: TRBV9
len: 16
CDR3aa: ASSVAAGVGRGPGELF

abundance: few
j_gene: TRBJ1-5
v_gene: TRBV5-1
len: 12
CDR3aa: ASSLAGEGQPQH

abundance: few
j_gene: TRBJ2-7
v_gene: TRBV7-2
len: 12
CDR3aa: ASSHQTGSYEQY

abundance: .
j_gene: TRBJ2-1
v_gene: TRBV2
len: 13
CDR3aa: ASRRTSGSYNEQF

abundance: .
j_gene: TRBJ2-7
v_gene: TRBV5-1
len: 13
CDR3aa: ASSLELGPAYEQY

abundance: .
j_gene: TRBJ2-7
v_gene: TRBV14
len: 13
CDR3aa: ASSQDRGGVREQY

abundance: .
j_gene: TRBJ2-1
v_gene: TRBV18
len: 14
CDR3aa: ASSPLGPSGNNEQF

abundance: few
j_gene: TRBJ1-1
v_gene: TRBV4-1
len: 14
CDR3aa: ASSQDGLPVDTEAF

abundance: .
j_gene: TRBJ2-1
v_gene: TRBV6-1
len: 10
CDR3aa: ASSGVVNEQF

abundance: .
j_gene: TRBJ2-7
v_gene: TRBV30
len: 12
CDR3aa: AWSRQGKGYEQY

abundance: few
j_gene: TRBJ1-5
v_gene: TRBV28
len: 12
CDR3aa: ASSWTGLNQPQH

abundance: .
j_gene: TRBJ1-5
v_gene: TRBV6-5
len: 13
CDR3aa: ASRVGSGGNQPQH

abundance: .
j_gene: TRBJ2-7
v_gene: TRBV5-6
len: 12
CDR3aa: ASSFRAGGLEQY

abundance: few
j_gene: TRBJ1-1
v_gene: TRBV6-6
len: 13
CDR3aa: ASSHRTASNTEAF

abundance: .
j_gene: TRBJ1-1
v_gene: TRBV25-1
len: 13
CDR3aa: ASSETGVRDTEAF

abundance: few
j_gene: TRBJ2-1
v_gene: TRBV7-9
len: 13
CDR3aa: ASILEASGYNEQF

abundance: many
j_gene: TRBJ2-7
v_gene: TRBV28
len: 13
CDR3aa: ASSPVDRDSYEQY

abundance: few
j_gene: TRBJ2-7
v_gene: TRBV4-3
len: 13
CDR3aa: ASSQVRDKTYEQY

abundance: few
j_gene: TRBJ2-1
v_gene: TRBV6-5
len: 12
CDR3aa: ASSYRGLGFEQF

abundance: .
j_gene: TRBJ1-2
v_gene: TRBV5-4
len: 11
CDR3aa: ASSFTGAGSYT

abundance: .
j_gene: TRBJ1-1
v_gene: TRBV11-1
len: 11
CDR3aa: ASSFATMSKAF

abundance: few
j_gene: TRBJ1-1
v_gene: TRBV5-4
len: 12
CDR3aa: ASSLGQGLREAF

abundance: .
j_gene: TRBJ2-1
v_gene: TRBV6-5
len: 14
CDR3aa: ASSYSPSGDYNEQF

abundance: many
j_gene: TRBJ1-1
v_gene: TRBV30
len: 11
CDR3aa: AWSVQGLTEAF

abundance: few
j_gene: TRBJ2-3
v_gene: TRBV2
len: 10
CDR3aa: ASSDPADTQY

abundance: few
j_gene: TRBJ2-4
v_gene: TRBV6-1
len: 13
CDR3aa: ASSDYRDRGNIQY

abundance: few
j_gene: TRBJ2-2
v_gene: TRBV2
len: 13
CDR3aa: ASSPGTSVAGELF

abundance: few
j_gene: TRBJ2-7
v_gene: TRBV7-6
len: 9
CDR3aa: ASSSNYEQY

abundance: .
j_gene: TRBJ2-7
v_gene: TRBV13
len: 16
CDR3aa: ASSLGGTVPGLAYEQY

abundance: .
j_gene: TRBJ1-1
v_gene: TRBV7-8
len: 13
CDR3aa: ASSPLWGGNTEAF

abundance: .
j_gene: TRBJ2-7
v_gene: TRBV6-1
len: 16
CDR3aa: ASSEALPMREGLYEQY

abundance: .
j_gene: TRBJ1-3
v_gene: TRBV11-2
len: 11
CDR3aa: ASSLALGNTIY

abundance: .
j_gene: TRBJ1-2
v_gene: TRBV28
len: 10
CDR3aa: ASSLSDRGYT

abundance: .
j_gene: TRBJ2-3
v_gene: TRBV28
len: 12
CDR3aa: ASRHEMRTDTQY

abundance: few
j_gene: TRBJ2-5
v_gene: TRBV5-5
len: 12
CDR3aa: ASSRPGTAETQY

abundance: .
j_gene: TRBJ2-7
v_gene: TRBV6-5
len: 13
CDR3aa: ASSYDGQPHYEQY

abundance: few
j_gene: TRBJ2-7
v_gene: TRBV7-2
len: 12
CDR3aa: ASSLAGGRLEQY

abundance: .
j_gene: TRBJ2-5
v_gene: TRBV11-3
len: 11
CDR3aa: ASGGGPGQTQY